Sequencing of this T cell receptor beta chain was carried out in a study of cytomegalovirus exposure and HLA in healthy donors. Per germline, CDR1 SGHNT and CDR2 YYREEE (reference sequence). The CDR3 runs 15 residues. J gave up 4 bases and V 4 bases, and 11 bases lay outside the gene matches. Comments on this clone: The antigen is not known.

Points from the study as a whole: There were about 160 TCR beta chains listed as cytomegalovirus-associated. A subsequent analysis found that TCR clusters from the first cohort also tended to co-occur in the approximately 130 validation repertoires, with roughly 95% of cluster scores above 0.

The donors were in the roughly 130-subject validation cohort, distinct from the approximately 700-subject first cohort. Generated by immunoSEQ multiplex PCR, the TCRdb table keeps only in-frame clones and is missing some. In the table there are a few hundred thousand clones, about 90% of which are singletons. V is TRBV5-4 and J is TRBJ2-7, with 7 positions matching TRBD1. This clonotype was sampled from a young woman in good health and CMV-seronegative. The sequenced material came from PBMCs. DNA for the CDR3: TGTGCCAGCAGCCGAGACAGGGCGCAGGCTTACGAGCAGTACTTC. This translates into CASSRDRAQAYEQYF. The whole variable domain, filled in from reference TRBV5-4 and TRBJ2-7, reads ETGVTQSPTHLIKTRGQQVTLRCSSQSGHNTVSWYQQALGQGPQFIFQYYREEENGRGNFPPRFSGLQFPNYSSELNVNALELDDSALYLCASSRDRAQAYEQYFGPGTRLTVT.